The T cell receptor beta chain described here comes from a study of T cell changes during pregnancy in multiple sclerosis. Sequenced by immunoSEQ multiplex PCR; TCRdb stores in-frame clones only, minus some. The sample yields 90,000 or so clones, around 93% seen once. Trimming at V came to 3 bases and at J to 3 bases, leaving 10 bases not matched to a gene. Germline lookup yields CDR1 MNHEY and CDR2 SMNVEV (reference sequence). The CDR3 consists of 16 residues. Sequences were derived from peripheral blood, sampled before pregnancy. This clonotype was obtained from a female donor with multiple sclerosis, enrolled in a pregnancy study. This chain connects TRBV27 to TRBJ1-1; TRBD1 matches at 7 bases. The CDR3 nucleotides read TGTGCCAGCAGTTTGATACATTTGGACAGGCACACTGAAGCTTTCTTT. Translation gives CASSLIHLDRHTEAFF.